One T cell receptor beta chain is described in this entry. No antigen is known for it. TCRdb's copy holds only in-frame clones and misses some; the assay was immunoSEQ multiplex PCR. The sample includes more than 140,000 clones, approximately 75% of them seen just once. The CDR3 is 15 amino acids. Germline V gene lookup returns CDR1 SGHAT and CDR2 FQNNGV. Trimming removed 3 bases at V and 0 bases at J, with 12 bases between. The source of the sample is a study of cytotoxic CD8 clonotypes in ibrutinib-treated CLL. Study as a whole: There were 10 to 11 relapsed/refractory patients and around 15 treatment-naive patients, and 17 to 18 were IGHV unmutated. Results showed roughly 25 partial and 2 complete responses; following median approximately 69 months, around 15 remained remitted, about twelve advanced. Study-wide findings and caveats: Public clonotypes, an uncommon group, contracted or remained stable on treatment.

This clonotype was obtained from a human donor with chronic lymphocytic leukemia. The gene calls are TRBV11-2 and TRBJ2-7; no clear D. The source was PBMCs, collected after 12 months of ibrutinib treatment. The CDR3 nucleotides read TGTGCCAGCAGCTTTATTTCCTCGCTCTCCTACGAGCAGTACTTC. Its protein is CASSFISSLSYEQYF. Variable domain in full (rest from reference TRBV11-2 and TRBJ2-7): EAGVAQSPRYKIIEKRQSVAFWCNPISGHATLYWYQQILGQGPKLLIQFQNNGVVDDSQLPKDRFSAERLKGVDSTLKIQPAKLEDSAVYLCASSFISSLSYEQYFGPGTRLTVT.